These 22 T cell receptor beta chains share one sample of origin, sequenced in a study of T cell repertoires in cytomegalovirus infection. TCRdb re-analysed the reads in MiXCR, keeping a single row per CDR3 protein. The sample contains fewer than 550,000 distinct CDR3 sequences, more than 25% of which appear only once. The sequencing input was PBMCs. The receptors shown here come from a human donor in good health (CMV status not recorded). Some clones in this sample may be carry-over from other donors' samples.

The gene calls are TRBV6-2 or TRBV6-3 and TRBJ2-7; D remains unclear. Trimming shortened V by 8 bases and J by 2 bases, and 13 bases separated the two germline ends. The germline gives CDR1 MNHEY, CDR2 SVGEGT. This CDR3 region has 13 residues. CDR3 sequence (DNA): TGTGCCAGCCGGCGAGCTGGAACCTACGAGCAGTACGTC. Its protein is CASRRAGTYEQYV.

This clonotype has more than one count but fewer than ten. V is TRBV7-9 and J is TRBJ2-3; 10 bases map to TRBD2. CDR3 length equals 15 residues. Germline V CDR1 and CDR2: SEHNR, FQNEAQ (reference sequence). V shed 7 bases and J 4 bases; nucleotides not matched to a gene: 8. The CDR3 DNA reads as TGTGCCAGCATCACAGCGGGAGGGCCCCCAGATACGCAGTATTTT. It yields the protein CASITAGGPPDTQYF.

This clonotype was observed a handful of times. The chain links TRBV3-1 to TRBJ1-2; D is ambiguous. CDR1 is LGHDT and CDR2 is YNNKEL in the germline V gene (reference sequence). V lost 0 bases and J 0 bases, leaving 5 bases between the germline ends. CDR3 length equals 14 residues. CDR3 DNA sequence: TGTGCCAGCAGCCAAGAGGGGACTAACTATGGCTACACCTTC. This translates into CASSQEGTNYGYTF.

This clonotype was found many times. This chain's CDR3 is CASRGDRDYNEQFF. In DNA form, the CDR3 reads TGTGCCAGCCGGGGGGACAGGGATTACAATGAGCAGTTCTTC. The chain is built from TRBV7-8 and TRBJ2-1; 9 bases align to TRBD1. The germline CDR1 and CDR2 sequences are SGHVS and FQNEAQ. The CDR3 totals 14 residues. The J segment lost 4 bases and the V segment lost 8 bases, leaving 6 bases of the junction unmatched.

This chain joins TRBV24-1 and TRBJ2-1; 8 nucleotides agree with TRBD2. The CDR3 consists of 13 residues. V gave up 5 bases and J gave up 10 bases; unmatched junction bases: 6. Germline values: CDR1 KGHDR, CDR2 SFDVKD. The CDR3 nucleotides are TGTGCCACCAGTGTGATTAGCGGGGCGGAGCAGTTCTTC. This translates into CATSVISGAEQFF.

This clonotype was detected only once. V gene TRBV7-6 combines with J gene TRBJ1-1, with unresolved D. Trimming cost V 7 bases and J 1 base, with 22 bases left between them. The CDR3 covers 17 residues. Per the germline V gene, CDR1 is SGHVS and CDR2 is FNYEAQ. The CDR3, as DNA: TGTGCCAGCACCCCAACTTTCGGGGATGAAAAGAACACTGAAGCTTTCTTT. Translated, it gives CASTPTFGDEKNTEAFF.

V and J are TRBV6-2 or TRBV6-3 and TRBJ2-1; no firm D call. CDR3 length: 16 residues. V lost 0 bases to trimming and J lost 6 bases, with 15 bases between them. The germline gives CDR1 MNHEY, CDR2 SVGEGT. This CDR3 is CASSYSGPQWVNEQFF. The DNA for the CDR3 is TGTGCCAGCAGTTACTCCGGGCCTCAGTGGGTCAATGAGCAGTTCTTC.

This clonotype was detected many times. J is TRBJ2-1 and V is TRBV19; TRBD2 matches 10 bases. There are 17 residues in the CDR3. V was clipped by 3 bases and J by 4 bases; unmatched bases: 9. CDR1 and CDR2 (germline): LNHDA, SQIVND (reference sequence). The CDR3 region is CASSILASGSSYNEQFF. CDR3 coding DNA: TGTGCCAGTAGTATTTTGGCTAGCGGGAGTTCTTACAATGAGCAGTTCTTC.

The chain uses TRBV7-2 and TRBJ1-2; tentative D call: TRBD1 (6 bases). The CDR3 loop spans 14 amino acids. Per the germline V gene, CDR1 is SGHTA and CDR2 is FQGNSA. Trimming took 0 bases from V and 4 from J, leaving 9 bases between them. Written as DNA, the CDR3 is TGTGCCAGCAGCTTAGCCAGGGGAACCTATGGCTACACCTTC. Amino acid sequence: CASSLARGTYGYTF.

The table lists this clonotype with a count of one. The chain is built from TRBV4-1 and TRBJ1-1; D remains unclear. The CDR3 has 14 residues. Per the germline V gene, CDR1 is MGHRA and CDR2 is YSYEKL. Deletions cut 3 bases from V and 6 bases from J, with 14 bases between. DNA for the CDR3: TGCGCCAGCAGCCATGTTGTTGTATCGCCTGAAGCTTTCTTT. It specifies CASSHVVVSPEAFF.

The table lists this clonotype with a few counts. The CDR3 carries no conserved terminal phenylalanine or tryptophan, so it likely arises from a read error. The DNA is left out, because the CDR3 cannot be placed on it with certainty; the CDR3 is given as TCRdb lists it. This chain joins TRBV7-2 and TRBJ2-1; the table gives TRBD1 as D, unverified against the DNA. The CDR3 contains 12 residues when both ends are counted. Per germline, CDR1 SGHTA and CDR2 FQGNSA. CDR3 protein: CASSKSGVTPRI.

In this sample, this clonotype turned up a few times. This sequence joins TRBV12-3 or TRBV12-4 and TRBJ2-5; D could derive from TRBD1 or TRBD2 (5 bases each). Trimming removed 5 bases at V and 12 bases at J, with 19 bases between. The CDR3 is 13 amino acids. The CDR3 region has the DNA TGTGCCAGCAGTGTAGGGACCGATACCTCGGAGTACTTC. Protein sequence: CASSVGTDTSEYF.

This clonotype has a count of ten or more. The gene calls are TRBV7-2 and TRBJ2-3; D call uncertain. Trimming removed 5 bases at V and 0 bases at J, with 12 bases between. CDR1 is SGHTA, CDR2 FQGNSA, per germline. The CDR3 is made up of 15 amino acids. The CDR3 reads CASSPASVSTDTQYF. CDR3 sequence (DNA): TGTGCCAGCAGCCCAGCAAGTGTTAGCACAGATACGCAGTATTTT.

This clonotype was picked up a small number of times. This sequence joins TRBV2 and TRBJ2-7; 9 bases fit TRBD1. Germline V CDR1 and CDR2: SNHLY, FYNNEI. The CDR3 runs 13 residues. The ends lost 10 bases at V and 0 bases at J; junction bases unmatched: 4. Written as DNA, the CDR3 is TGTGCCACCGGACAGGGGCTCTCCTACGAGCAGTACGTC. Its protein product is CATGQGLSYEQYV.

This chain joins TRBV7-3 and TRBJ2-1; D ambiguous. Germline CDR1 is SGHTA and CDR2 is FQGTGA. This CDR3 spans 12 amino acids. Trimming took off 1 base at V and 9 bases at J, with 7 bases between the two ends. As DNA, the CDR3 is TGTGCCAGCAGCTTAAGTTCGTCTGAGCAGTTCTTC. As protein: CASSLSSSEQFF.

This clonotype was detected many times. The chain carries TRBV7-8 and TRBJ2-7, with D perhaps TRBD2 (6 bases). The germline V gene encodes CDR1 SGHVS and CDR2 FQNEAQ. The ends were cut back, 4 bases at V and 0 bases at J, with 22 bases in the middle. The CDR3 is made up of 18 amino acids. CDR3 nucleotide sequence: TGTGCCAGCAGCTACGGAAGCCGGTGGGGGAGGAGCTCCTACGAGCAGTACTTC. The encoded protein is CASSYGSRWGRSSYEQYF.

The CDR3 DNA reads as TGTGCCAGCGGCGGTCCTCTTGGGATCACCGGGGAGCTGTTTTTT. Residues: CASGGPLGITGELFF. The chain carries TRBV2 and TRBJ2-2; D uncertain. The CDR3 extends over 15 amino acids. V was trimmed by 8 bases and J by 4 bases, leaving 17 bases between them. Germline V gene data show CDR1 as SNHLY and CDR2 as FYNNEI.

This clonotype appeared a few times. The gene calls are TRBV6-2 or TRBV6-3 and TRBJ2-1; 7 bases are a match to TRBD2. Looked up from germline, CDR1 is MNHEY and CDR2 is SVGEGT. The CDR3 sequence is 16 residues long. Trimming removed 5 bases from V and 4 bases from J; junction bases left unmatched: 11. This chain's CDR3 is CASSPPPGLPYNEQFF. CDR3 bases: TGTGCCAGCAGTCCGCCCCCGGGACTACCTTACAATGAGCAGTTCTTC.

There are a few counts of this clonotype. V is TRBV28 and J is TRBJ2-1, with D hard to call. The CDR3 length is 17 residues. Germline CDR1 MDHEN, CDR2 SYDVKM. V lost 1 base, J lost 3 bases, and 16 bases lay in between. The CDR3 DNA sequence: TGTGCCAGCAGTTTATTGGTCCCTTCAGGAAGCTACAATGAGCAGTTCTTC. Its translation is CASSLLVPSGSYNEQFF. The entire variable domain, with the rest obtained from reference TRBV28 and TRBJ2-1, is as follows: DVKVTQSSRYLVKRTGEKVFLECVQDMDHENMFWYRQDPGLGLRLIYFSYDVKMKEKGDIPEGYSVSREKKERFSLILESASTNQTSMYLCASSLLVPSGSYNEQFFGPGTRLTVL.

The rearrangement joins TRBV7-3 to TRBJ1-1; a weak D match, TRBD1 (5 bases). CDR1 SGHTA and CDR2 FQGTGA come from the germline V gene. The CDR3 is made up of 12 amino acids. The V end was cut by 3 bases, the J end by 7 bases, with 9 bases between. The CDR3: CASSLGDFEAFF. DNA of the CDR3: TGTGCCAGCAGCTTGGGGGACTTTGAAGCTTTCTTT. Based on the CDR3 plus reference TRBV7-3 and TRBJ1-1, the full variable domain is GAGVSQTPSNKVTEKGKYVELRCDPISGHTALYWYRQSLGQGPEFLIYFQGTGAADDSGLPNDRFFAVRPEGSVSTLKIQRTERGDSAVYLCASSLGDFEAFFGQGTRLTVV.

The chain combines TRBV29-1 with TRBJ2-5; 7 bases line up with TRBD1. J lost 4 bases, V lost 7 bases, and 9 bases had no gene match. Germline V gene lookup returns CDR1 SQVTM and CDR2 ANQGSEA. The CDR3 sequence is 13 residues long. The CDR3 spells CSASRGQVETQYF. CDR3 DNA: TGCAGCGCGTCGAGGGGGCAAGTAGAGACCCAGTACTTC.

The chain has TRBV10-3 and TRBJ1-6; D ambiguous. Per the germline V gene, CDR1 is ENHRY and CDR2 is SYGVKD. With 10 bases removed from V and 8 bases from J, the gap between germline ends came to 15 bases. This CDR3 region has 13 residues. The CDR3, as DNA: TGTGCCACCGCTAATGGCGGGGATTCACCCCTCCACTTT. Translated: CATANGGDSPLHF.